This record looks at one TCR beta chain sequence and its context. It may be a read error: a sequence one base away is much more abundant. The data were obtained in a study of T cells in Graves' hyperthyroidism and ophthalmopathy. Researchers took RNA transcripts and amplified the TCR beta CDR3 regions from them. A set of HTBI primers served as the primers for a first-round RT-PCR of the TCR CDR3. TCRdb fed the multiplex PCR reads into MiXCR, producing one record per CDR3 protein. This table holds about 300,000 distinct CDR3 sequences, 15% to 20% found once. The CDR3 runs to 17 residues. Trimming stripped 2 bases from V and 10 bases from J, with 24 bases between. CDR1 and CDR2 from the germline V gene are SGHVS and FQNEAQ.

The chain combines TRBV7-8 with TRBJ2-1, with D unclear. The clonotype comes from a man between 50 and 59 years old with Graves' ophthalmopathy. The sample comprised blood. CDR3 sequence (DNA): TGTGCCAGCAGCTTATTTCTAAGGAGTCTAGGGAACGGGGAGCAGTTCTTC. It codes for CASSLFLRSLGNGEQFF.